The 3 T cell receptor beta chains given below trace back to one sample, sequenced in a study of tumor-infiltrating lymphocytes in primary liver carcinoma. Taking about 18-32 mg of unsorted bulk tissue, the authors co-extracted RNA and DNA. Production of TCR beta cDNA used around 500 ng total RNA together with a constant-region primer. Three nested multiplex PCR rounds, a slightly modified ARM-PCR, produced the libraries for TCR beta. Running 9 to 11 cycles apiece, the first two PCR rounds relied on TRBV1-TRBV30 forward primers together with a C-beta reverse primer. One entry per CDR3 protein results from TCRdb running MiXCR on the multiplex PCR reads. The sample includes about 120,000 distinct CDR3 sequences, around two thirds of them seen just once. The sequenced sample consisted of liver tumor tissue from sampling region 1. Subset in this sample: tumor region T1, superior pole. These receptors were obtained from an older woman with primary liver carcinoma and hepatitis B virus infection.

In its sample, this clonotype was seen many times. The chain carries TRBV4-2 and TRBJ2-3; 15 bases line up with TRBD2. This CDR3 has 19 amino acids. The trim removed 5 bases at V and 1 base at J, leaving 10 bases unmatched. CDR1 LGHNA and CDR2 YNFKEQ come from the germline V gene. The CDR3 here is CASSELGLAGGSGTDTQYF. CDR3 bases: TGTGCCAGCAGCGAGCTCGGACTAGCGGGAGGGTCCGGCACAGATACGCAGTATTTT.

This clonotype was seen at least ten times. The genes are TRBV29-1 and TRBJ2-3; no reliable D call. The germline gives CDR1 SQVTM, CDR2 ANQGSEA. The CDR3 totals 14 residues. The germline V and J ends were trimmed by 4 bases and 0 bases, with 11 bases remaining between them. This CDR3 is CSVVAGTSTDTQYF. The CDR3 region has the DNA TGCAGCGTTGTAGCTGGAACTAGCACAGATACGCAGTATTTT.

This sequence joins TRBV11-2 and TRBJ2-3, with 8 bases matching TRBD2. J lost 4 bases, V lost 7 bases, and 22 bases had no gene match. The CDR3 totals 19 residues. CDR1 and CDR2 (germline): SGHAT, FQNNGV. The chain's CDR3 is CASTPGTRRKALFPDTQYF. The CDR3 region has the DNA TGTGCCAGCACTCCCGGGACTAGGAGGAAGGCCCTTTTCCCAGATACGCAGTATTTT.